The 10 T cell receptor beta chains below all came from one sample that was sequenced in a study of T cell clones after liver transplantation. Measured with immunoSEQ multiplex PCR; TCRdb has only the in-frame clones, and not every one. The profile covers over 70,000 clones, with about four fifths appearing a single time and 0.79% taken by the ten largest. The sequenced sample was CD4+ T cells from blood, obtained 12 months after liver transplant. These receptors all stem from a human patient who received a liver transplant. The graft donor may have given rise to some T cells.

V usage is TRBV5-6 and J usage is TRBJ2-7; D not resolved. This CDR3 is 15 amino acids long. Trimming took off 4 bases at V and 5 bases at J, with 19 bases between the two ends. Germline loops: CDR1 SGHDT, CDR2 YYEEEE. The CDR3 sequence: CASSSPLGGIDEQYF. The CDR3 DNA follows: TGTGCCAGCAGCAGCCCCTTGGGCGGCATCGACGAGCAGTACTTC.

CDR3 in DNA: TGCGCCAGCAGCTTAAGGACAGGGTTAGGAAACACCATATATTTT. This encodes CASSLRTGLGNTIYF. The genes are TRBV5-1 and TRBJ1-3; 8 positions match TRBD1. Germline loops: CDR1 SGHRS, CDR2 YFSETQ. V shed 2 bases, J shed 4 bases, and the junction held 5 bases outside the gene matches. The length of the CDR3 is 15 residues. The full variable domain, with the rest looked up from reference TRBV5-1 and TRBJ1-3, is KAGVTQTPRYLIKTRGQQVTLSCSPISGHRSVSWYQQTPGQGLQFLFEYFSETQRNKGNFPGRFSGRQFSNSRSEMNVSTLELGDSALYLCASSLRTGLGNTIYFGEGSWLTVV.

The V gene is TRBV27, the J gene TRBJ2-7; no clear D gene. Germline V lookup: CDR1 MNHEY, CDR2 SMNVEV (reference sequence). The CDR3 runs 14 residues. V shed 3 bases and J shed 0 bases, with 9 bases lying between them. CDR3 region: CASSFAVPSYEQYF. CDR3 nucleotide sequence: TGTGCCAGCAGTTTCGCGGTACCCTCCTACGAGCAGTACTTC.

The chain couples TRBV18 to TRBJ2-7; no clear D. This CDR3 contains 13 residues. Germline V gene lookup returns CDR1 KGHSH and CDR2 LQKENI. Trimming took 5 bases from V and 1 from J, leaving 9 bases between them. This CDR3 is CASSNTESYEQYF. The DNA of the CDR3 is TGTGCCAGCTCAAACACAGAGTCCTACGAGCAGTACTTC. The full variable domain, completed using reference TRBV18 and TRBJ2-7, is NAGVMQNPRHLVRRRGQEARLRCSPMKGHSHVYWYRQLPEEGLKFMVYLQKENIIDESGMPKERFSAEFPKEGPSILRIQQVVRGDSAAYFCASSNTESYEQYFGPGTRLTVT.

The chain is built from TRBV14 and TRBJ2-1; 12 nucleotides agree with TRBD2. The CDR3 is 20 amino acids. V trimming: 1 base; J trimming: 0 bases; junction bases outside the gene matches: 10. The germline gives CDR1 SGHDN, CDR2 FVKESK. As DNA, the CDR3 is TGTGCCAGCAGCCAAGGGGGGGGACTAGCGGGCCCAAGCTCCTACAATGAGCAGTTCTTC. As protein: CASSQGGGLAGPSSYNEQFF.

The chain combines TRBV14 with TRBJ2-5; TRBD2 might be the D (5 bases). The CDR3 sequence is 13 residues long. The germline CDR1 and CDR2 sequences are SGHDN and FVKESK. Trimming pared 5 bases from V and 5 bases from J, leaving 12 bases between. The CDR3 loop reads CASSTTRRETQYF. The CDR3 DNA is TGTGCCAGCAGCACGACTCGGAGGGAGACCCAGTACTTC.

The chain uses TRBV29-1 and TRBJ1-5; a weak D match, TRBD1 (5 bases). CDR3 size: 14 residues. Per germline, CDR1 SQVTM and CDR2 ANQGSEA. Trimming shortened V by 6 bases and J by 1 base, and 13 bases separated the two germline ends. CDR3 sequence: CSVGVGRSNQPQHF. The DNA for the CDR3 is TGCAGCGTGGGGGTGGGGCGAAGCAATCAGCCCCAGCATTTT.

This clone was observed a handful of times. This chain connects TRBV5-6 to TRBJ1-2; D might be TRBD1 (6 bases). The CDR3 is 13 residues long. V lost 3 bases and J 3 bases, leaving 9 bases between the germline ends. In germline, CDR1 is SGHDT, CDR2 YYEEEE. The CDR3 reads CASSSRGHYGYTF. The CDR3 nucleotides are TGTGCCAGCAGCTCTCGGGGGCACTATGGCTACACCTTC.

The V and J genes are TRBV29-1 and TRBJ2-1, with 15 positions matching TRBD2. This CDR3 is 16 amino acids long. Germline V lookup: CDR1 SQVTM, CDR2 ANQGSEA. With V trimmed by 7 bases and J by 3 bases, 7 bases remained unmatched. CDR3 in amino acids: CSGTGLAGGFYNEQFF. The CDR3, as DNA: TGCAGCGGCACTGGACTAGCGGGAGGGTTCTACAATGAGCAGTTCTTC.

This chain's CDR3 is CASSLRRASYEQYF. CDR3 coding DNA: TGTGCCAGCAGCTTAAGACGGGCCTCCTACGAGCAGTACTTC. J is TRBJ2-7 and V is TRBV7-2; no reliable D call. The CDR3 is 14 amino acids. CDR1 is SGHTA, CDR2 FQGNSA, per germline. V shed 2 bases and J shed 0 bases, with 8 bases lying between them. The full variable domain, in which reference TRBV7-2 and TRBJ2-7 provide the parts outside the CDR3, is GAGVSQSPSNKVTEKGKDVELRCDPISGHTALYWYRQSLGQGLEFLIYFQGNSAPDKSGLPSDRFSAERTGGSVSTLTIQRTQQEDSAVYLCASSLRRASYEQYFGPGTRLTVT.